A single sample is the source of the 25 T cell receptor beta chains below, sequenced in a study of blood T cell repertoires in COVID-19 (dated by TCRdb to about 2020). The library was prepared using the immunoSEQ multiplex PCR assay. TCRdb mirrors the immuneACCESS table, restricted to in-frame sequences. Some clones are absent from its copies; in checked studies, under half trace to an unresolved V gene, and the reason for the others is unknown. For this sample there are around 250,000 clones; roughly 80% appear just once. The ten most abundant clones make up roughly 3.2% of the sample. The sequenced sample was peripheral blood. Receptors were obtained from a woman younger than 30 with acute or convalescent COVID-19.

V and J are TRBV7-6 and TRBJ1-4; the D is unclear. Trimming left V 4 bases short and J 0 bases short, with 18 bases between. This CDR3 region has 18 residues. The V gene's germline CDR1 is SGHVS and CDR2 FNYEAQ. As DNA, the CDR3 is TGTGCCAGCAGCTCCCGCGCCCCGGGGAGGACAACTAATGAAAAACTGTTTTTT. This codes for CASSSRAPGRTTNEKLFF. The entire variable domain, with the rest obtained from reference TRBV7-6 and TRBJ1-4, is as follows: GAGVSQSPRYKVTKRGQDVALRCDPISGHVSLYWYRQALGQGPEFLTYFNYEAQQDKSGLPNDRFSAERPEGSISTLTIQRTEQRDSAMYRCASSSRAPGRTTNEKLFFGSGTQLSVL.

The chain combines TRBV6-5 with TRBJ2-7; tentative D call: TRBD1 (5 bases). The CDR3 runs 14 residues. Per the germline V gene, CDR1 is MNHEY and CDR2 is SVGAGI. V lost 10 bases, J lost 4 bases, and 20 bases lay in between. The CDR3 protein is CAISGYPTTYEQYF. The CDR3 nucleotides read TGTGCCATCTCAGGGTATCCTACGACTTACGAGCAGTACTTC.

The V and J genes are TRBV3-1 (or the pseudogene TRBV3-2) and TRBJ2-3, with D possibly matching TRBD2 (6 bases). Per germline, CDR1 LGHDT and CDR2 YNNKEL (reference sequence). Trimming stripped 1 base from V and 11 bases from J, with 13 bases between. The CDR3 loop spans 13 amino acids. In DNA form, the CDR3 reads TGTGCCAGCAGCCAAGGGGGCCCCGGGAGGCAGTATTTT. It specifies CASSQGGPGRQYF.

The rearrangement joins TRBV28 to TRBJ2-6; TRBD2 is a possible D gene (6 bases). The CDR3 runs to 17 residues. V was shortened by 3 bases and J by 1 base, with 13 bases between the two germline ends. The germline gives CDR1 MDHEN, CDR2 SYDVKM. CDR3 DNA sequence: TGTGCCAGCAGTTTTTCGCAGGGAGGATCTGGGGCCAACGTCCTGACTTTC. This encodes CASSFSQGGSGANVLTF.

This clone appeared once. The rearrangement joins TRBV4-3 to TRBJ2-3; D is ambiguous. In germline, CDR1 is LGHNA, CDR2 YSLEER. The ends were cut back, 2 bases at V and 3 bases at J, with 6 bases in the middle. The CDR3 extends over 13 amino acids. The CDR3 DNA reads as TGCGCCAGCAGCCAAACAAGTACAGATACGCAGTATTTT. Translated: CASSQTSTDTQYF.

The rearrangement joins TRBV20-1 to TRBJ1-2, with D unclear. Trimming removed 6 bases at V and 8 bases at J, with 13 bases between. This CDR3 spans 11 amino acids. Germline loops: CDR1 DFQATT, CDR2 SNEGSKA (reference sequence). This CDR3 is CSAQLYEGYTF. Written as DNA, the CDR3 is TGCAGTGCACAACTATACGAGGGCTACACCTTC.

J is TRBJ2-7 and V is TRBV5-1; tentatively, D is TRBD2 (6 bases). Deletions cut 4 bases from V and 6 bases from J, with 20 bases between. Germline CDR1 and CDR2: SGHRS and YFSETQ. This CDR3 is built from 15 residues. In DNA form, the CDR3 reads TGCGCCAGCAGCCTTACTACTAGCCAAGGTCCCGAGCAGTACTTC. It codes for CASSLTTSQGPEQYF. Full variable domain (remainder filled in from reference TRBV5-1 and TRBJ2-7): KAGVTQTPRYLIKTRGQQVTLSCSPISGHRSVSWYQQTPGQGLQFLFEYFSETQRNKGNFPGRFSGRQFSNSRSEMNVSTLELGDSALYLCASSLTTSQGPEQYFGPGTRLTVT.

This chain uses TRBV7-2 with TRBJ1-1; perhaps TRBD1 as D (6 bases). Deletions cut 5 bases from V and 6 bases from J, with 19 bases between. The CDR3 length is 15 residues. The germline V gene has CDR1 SGHTA and CDR2 FQGNSA. As DNA, the CDR3 is TGTGCCAGCAGCGACCCCTCGGGGGGCAGCTCTGAAGCTTTCTTT. As protein: CASSDPSGGSSEAFF.

Note on this clone: Other DNA sequences within the sample encode an identical CDR3. The CDR3 protein is CASSLGAGTEAFF. CDR3 in DNA: TGTGCCAGCAGCTTGGGAGCGGGGACTGAAGCTTTCTTT. The chain employs TRBV5-5 and TRBJ1-1; D remains ambiguous. Trimming removed 0 bases at V and 5 bases at J, with 8 bases between. The CDR3 runs to 13 residues. Looked up from germline, CDR1 is SGHKS and CDR2 is YYEKEE (reference sequence).

The rearrangement links TRBV15 to TRBJ2-2; weak D call: TRBD1 (5 bases). The V gene's germline CDR1 is LNHNV and CDR2 YYDKDF (reference sequence). Trimming took 3 bases from V and 6 from J, leaving 14 bases between them. The length of the CDR3 is 15 residues. This CDR3 is CATSRGQVGAGELFF. The DNA of the CDR3 is TGTGCCACCAGCAGGGGGCAGGTTGGCGCCGGGGAGCTGTTTTTT.

The chain carries TRBV12-5 and TRBJ2-2, with D unclear. CDR3 size: 12 residues. Trimming cost V 7 bases and J 7 bases, with 10 bases left between them. Germline assignment: CDR1 LGHNT and CDR2 FRNRAP. CDR3 DNA sequence: TGTGCTAGTGCCCCGAGTGGCGGGGAGCTGTTTTTT. Residues: CASAPSGGELFF.

The V call is TRBV9, the J call TRBJ2-1; TRBD1 aligns across 7 bases. Germline V gene lookup returns CDR1 SGDLS and CDR2 YYNGEE. The V and J ends lost 1 base and 4 bases, in that order; junction bases with no gene match: 2. The CDR3 extends over 14 amino acids. CDR3 DNA: TGTGCCAGCAGCGTACAGGGGGTGTACAATGAGCAGTTCTTC. Amino acid sequence: CASSVQGVYNEQFF.

The chain is built from TRBV9 and TRBJ1-1; maybe TRBD1 (6 bases). In germline, CDR1 is SGDLS, CDR2 YYNGEE. The CDR3 has 13 amino acids. V lost 2 bases to trimming and J lost 8 bases, with 13 bases between them. The CDR3 loop is CASSVALRGEAFF. The CDR3 DNA reads as TGTGCCAGCAGCGTTGCCCTGAGGGGGGAAGCTTTCTTT.

The rearrangement links TRBV3-1 (or the pseudogene TRBV3-2) to TRBJ2-5, with 7 bases identical to TRBD1. J was trimmed by 4 bases and V by 3 bases; bases with no gene match: 8. Germline loops: CDR1 LGHDT, CDR2 YNNKEL (reference sequence). The CDR3 totals 15 residues. The chain's CDR3 is CASSQTGNPLETQYF. Here the CDR3 DNA reads TGTGCCAGCAGCCAGACAGGGAATCCACTAGAGACCCAGTACTTC.

V usage is TRBV4-1 and J usage is TRBJ2-7, with D possibly being TRBD1 (5 bases). V was clipped by 3 bases and J by 0 bases, with 9 bases between them. CDR3 size: 14 residues. Germline V gives CDR1 MGHRA, CDR2 YSYEKL. CDR3 in amino acids: CASSQGPNSYEQYF. DNA of the CDR3: TGCGCCAGCAGCCAGGGGCCCAACTCCTACGAGCAGTACTTC.

The rearrangement links TRBV10-1 to TRBJ2-7, with D possibly TRBD2 on 6 matching bases. The V and J ends lost 7 bases and 6 bases respectively, with 22 bases between them. Germline V gene sequence: CDR1 WNHNN, CDR2 SYGVQD (reference sequence). CDR3 size: 15 residues. The CDR3 nucleotides are TGCGCCAGCAATCCCACTTTCCGGCTAGCGTGCGAGCAGTACTTC. It translates to CASNPTFRLACEQYF.

V gene TRBV4-2 combines with J gene TRBJ2-6, with TRBD2 matching over 11 bases. The V gene's germline CDR1 is LGHNA and CDR2 YNFKEQ. After removal of 4 bases from V and 0 bases from J, the junction contained 5 bases not matched to a gene. The CDR3 spans 18 residues. This CDR3 is CASSPLLAGGSGANVLTF. CDR3 bases: TGTGCCAGCAGCCCCCTTCTAGCGGGAGGCTCTGGGGCCAACGTCCTGACTTTC.

This clone occurred a few times. The CDR3 sequence: CASSPVGGERTEAFF. For the CDR3, the DNA is TGTGCCAGCAGCCCTGTAGGGGGTGAACGTACTGAAGCTTTCTTT. The chain is built from TRBV7-2 and TRBJ1-1; D is perhaps TRBD1 (6 bases). Trimming stripped 5 bases from V and 5 bases from J, with 18 bases between. The germline gives CDR1 SGHTA, CDR2 FQGNSA. The CDR3 loop spans 15 amino acids.

J is TRBJ1-4 and V is TRBV29-1; D possibly corresponds to TRBD1 (5 bases). Per the germline V gene, CDR1 is SQVTM and CDR2 is ANQGSEA. V gave up 6 bases and J gave up 3 bases, with 14 bases separating them. The CDR3 covers 14 residues. The CDR3 here is CSVRQTEANEKLFF. CDR3 nucleotides: TGCAGCGTGAGACAGACAGAAGCTAATGAAAAACTGTTTTTT. The whole variable domain, filled in from reference TRBV29-1 and TRBJ1-4, reads SAVISQKPSRDICQRGTSLTIQCQVDSQVTMMFWYRQQPGQSLTLIATANQGSEATYESGFVIDKFPISRPNLTFSTLTVSNMSPEDSSIYLCSVRQTEANEKLFFGSGTQLSVL.

The chain employs TRBV2 and TRBJ1-5; tentative D call: TRBD1 (5 bases). The V gene's germline CDR1 is SNHLY and CDR2 FYNNEI. V was shortened by 4 bases and J by 1 base, with 17 bases between the two germline ends. CDR3 length: 17 residues. The CDR3 nucleotides read TGTGCCAGCAGTGTTATGTCTCGGGGGGTAAGCAATCAGCCCCAGCATTTT. It is translated as CASSVMSRGVSNQPQHF. Supplemented by reference TRBV2 and TRBJ1-5, the full variable domain reads EPEVTQTPSHQVTQMGQEVILRCVPISNHLYFYWYRQILGQKVEFLVSFYNNEISEKSEIFDDQFSVERPDGSNFTLKIRSTKLEDSAMYFCASSVMSRGVSNQPQHFGDGTRLSIL.

The V gene is TRBV5-4, the J gene TRBJ2-2; tentatively, D is TRBD2 (5 bases). This CDR3 has 17 residues. Germline V gene lookup returns CDR1 SGHNT and CDR2 YYREEE (reference sequence). Trimming left V 0 bases short and J 1 base short, with 13 bases between. CDR3 coding DNA: TGTGCCAGCAGCTTGGCCTCAGGCGGACTGAACACCGGGGAGCTGTTTTTT. Protein sequence: CASSLASGGLNTGELFF.

About this clone: One end of the junction does not line up with germline, which may come from a read error. The chain employs TRBV9 and TRBJ2-2; 9 bases fit TRBD2. The CDR3 is 16 amino acids. Per the germline V gene, CDR1 is SGDLS and CDR2 is YYNGEE. The CDR3 DNA reads as TGTGCCAGCAGCGTAGCCCTAGCGGGGAACCCCGGGGAGCTGTTTTTT. As protein: CASSVALAGNPGELFF.

The rearrangement links TRBV5-4 to TRBJ2-7; 11 bases fit TRBD1. Trimming removed 4 bases from V and 5 bases from J; junction bases left unmatched: 14. CDR1 is SGHNT and CDR2 is YYREEE in the germline V gene (reference sequence). The CDR3 covers 17 residues. This CDR3 reads CASSPNGQGAGEDEQYF. For the CDR3, the DNA is TGTGCCAGCAGCCCGAACGGACAGGGGGCGGGAGAGGACGAGCAGTACTTC.

Written as DNA, the CDR3 is TGTGCCAGCAAAGGGACTAGCGCCTACGAGCAGTACTTC. Translation: CASKGTSAYEQYF. V gene TRBV12-3 or TRBV12-4 combines with J gene TRBJ2-7; 10 bases map to TRBD2. Trimming cost V 7 bases and J 2 bases; bases outside gene matches: 2. The CDR3 loop spans 13 amino acids.

The V call is TRBV28, the J call TRBJ1-4, with D possibly being TRBD1 (6 bases). Between the trimmed V and J ends, which lost 7 bases and 0 bases, there was a span of 9 bases. This CDR3 region has 14 residues. Germline V CDR1 and CDR2: MDHEN, SYDVKM. The CDR3: CASNPGATNEKLFF. For the CDR3, the DNA is TGTGCCAGCAACCCAGGGGCAACTAATGAAAAACTGTTTTTT.